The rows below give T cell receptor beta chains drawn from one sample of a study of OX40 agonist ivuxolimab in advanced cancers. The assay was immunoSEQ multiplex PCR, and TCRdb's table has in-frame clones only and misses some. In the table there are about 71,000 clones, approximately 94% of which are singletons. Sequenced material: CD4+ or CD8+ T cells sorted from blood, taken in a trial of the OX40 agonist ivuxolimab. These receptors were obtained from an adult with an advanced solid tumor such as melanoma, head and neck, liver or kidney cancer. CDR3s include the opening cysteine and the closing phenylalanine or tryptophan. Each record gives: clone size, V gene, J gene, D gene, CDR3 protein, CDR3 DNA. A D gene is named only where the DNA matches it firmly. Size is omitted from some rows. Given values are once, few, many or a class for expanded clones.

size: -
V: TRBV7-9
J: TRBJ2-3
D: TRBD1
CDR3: CASSPRQGAGSDTQYF
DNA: TGTGCCAGCAGCCCTAGACAGGGGGCAGGTTCGGATACGCAGTATTTT

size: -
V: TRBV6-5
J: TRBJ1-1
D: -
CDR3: CASSFLGALEAFF
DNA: TGTGCCAGCAGTTTCCTGGGGGCTCTTGAAGCTTTCTTT

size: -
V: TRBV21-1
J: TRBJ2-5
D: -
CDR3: CASSRRGAGRVETQYF
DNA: TGTGCCAGCAGCCGAAGGGGCGCCGGGAGGGTAGAGACCCAGTACTTC

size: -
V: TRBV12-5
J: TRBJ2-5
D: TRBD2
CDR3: CASGPPTSGGEETQYF
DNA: TGTGCTAGTGGTCCCCCGACTAGCGGGGGGGAAGAGACCCAGTACTTC

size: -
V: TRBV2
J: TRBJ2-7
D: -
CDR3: CASSDSHYEQYF
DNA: TGTGCCAGCTCGGACAGCCACTACGAGCAGTACTTC

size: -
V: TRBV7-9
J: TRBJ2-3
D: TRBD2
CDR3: CASSYDAGGPGDTQYF
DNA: TGTGCCAGCAGCTACGACGCGGGGGGGCCCGGAGATACGCAGTATTTT

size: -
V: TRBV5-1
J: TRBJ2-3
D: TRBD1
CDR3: CASSPGTAPDTQYF
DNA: TGCGCCAGCAGCCCGGGGACAGCCCCAGATACGCAGTATTTT

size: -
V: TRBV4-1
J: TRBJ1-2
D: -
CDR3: CASSQVRGEDYGYTF
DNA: TGCGCCAGCAGCCAAGTACGGGGGGAAGACTATGGCTACACCTTC

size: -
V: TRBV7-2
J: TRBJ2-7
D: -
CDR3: CASSYNPLSLQWSGEQYF
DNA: TGTGCCAGCAGCTACAACCCGTTGAGTCTCCAGTGGAGTGGCGAGCAGTACTTC

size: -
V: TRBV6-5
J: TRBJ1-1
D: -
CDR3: CASSPGAVGTEAFF
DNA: TGTGCCAGCAGTCCTGGGGCAGTCGGCACTGAAGCTTTCTTT

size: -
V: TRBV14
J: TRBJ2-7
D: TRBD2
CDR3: CASSPIGGSSYEQYF
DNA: TGTGCCAGCAGCCCGATCGGGGGGAGCTCCTACGAGCAGTACTTC

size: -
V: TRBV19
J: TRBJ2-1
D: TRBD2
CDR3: CASSPSSGGRNEQFF
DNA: TGTGCCAGTAGTCCCTCTAGCGGGGGGCGCAATGAGCAGTTCTTC

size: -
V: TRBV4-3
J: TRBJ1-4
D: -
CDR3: CASSQPAFGRDHEKLFF
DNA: TGCGCCAGCAGCCAACCCGCATTTGGGAGGGATCATGAAAAACTGTTTTTT

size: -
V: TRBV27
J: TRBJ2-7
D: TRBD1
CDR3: CASSPGTAYEQYF
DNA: TGTGCCAGCAGTCCCGGGACAGCCTACGAGCAGTACTTC

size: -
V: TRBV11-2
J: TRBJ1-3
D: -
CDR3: CASSPVGSLSRDTIYF
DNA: TGTGCCAGCAGCCCGGTCGGCAGCCTTAGCCGGGACACCATATATTTT

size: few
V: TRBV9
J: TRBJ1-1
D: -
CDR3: CASTPKDTEAFF
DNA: TGTGCCAGCACACCCAAAGACACTGAAGCTTTCTTT

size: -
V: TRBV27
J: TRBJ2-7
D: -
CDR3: CASSFPGPTSYEQYF
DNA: TGTGCCAGCAGTTTCCCGGGGCCTACGTCCTACGAGCAGTACTTC

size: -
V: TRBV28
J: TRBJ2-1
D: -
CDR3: CASRPGMRESYNEQFF
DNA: TGTGCCAGCAGGCCGGGGATGAGGGAATCCTACAATGAGCAGTTCTTC

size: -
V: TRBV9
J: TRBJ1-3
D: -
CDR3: CASSFSRDNSGNTIYF
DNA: TGTGCCAGCAGCTTCTCCCGGGACAACTCTGGAAACACCATATATTTT

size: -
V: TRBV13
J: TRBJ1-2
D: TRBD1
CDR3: CASSPSTGVAYGYTF
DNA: TGTGCCAGCAGTCCATCGACAGGGGTGGCCTATGGCTACACCTTC

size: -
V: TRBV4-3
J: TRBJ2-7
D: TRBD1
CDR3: CASSQDLWTGSSYEQYF
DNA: TGCGCCAGCAGCCAAGATTTATGGACAGGGAGCTCCTACGAGCAGTACTTC

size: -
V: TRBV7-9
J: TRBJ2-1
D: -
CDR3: CASEQRRDHYNEQFF
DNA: TGTGCCAGCGAGCAACGGCGGGACCATTACAATGAGCAGTTCTTC

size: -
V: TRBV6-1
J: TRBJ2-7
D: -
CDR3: CASSEGGYEQYF
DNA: TGTGCCAGCAGTGAAGGGGGGTACGAGCAGTACTTC

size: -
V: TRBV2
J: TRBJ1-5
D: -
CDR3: CASSETGRVVNGNQPQHF
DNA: TGTGCCAGCAGTGAAACAGGCAGGGTAGTCAATGGCAATCAGCCCCAGCATTTT

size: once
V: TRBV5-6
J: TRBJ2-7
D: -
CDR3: CASSAHPRDEQYF
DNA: TGTGCCAGCAGCGCACACCCCAGGGACGAGCAGTACTTC

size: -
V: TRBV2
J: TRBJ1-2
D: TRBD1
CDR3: CASSEWGTGSRGYTF
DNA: TGTGCCAGCAGTGAATGGGGGACAGGGTCCCGAGGCTACACCTTC

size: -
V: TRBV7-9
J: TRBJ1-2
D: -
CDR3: CASSLGRGGDGYTF
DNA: TGTGCCAGCAGCTTAGGCCGCGGGGGCGACGGCTACACCTTC

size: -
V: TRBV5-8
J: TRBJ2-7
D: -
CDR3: CASSQIYRAWSSYEQYF
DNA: TGTGCCAGCAGCCAAATATACAGGGCCTGGTCCTCCTACGAGCAGTACTTC

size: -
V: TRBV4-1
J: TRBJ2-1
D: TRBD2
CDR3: CASSPAGGLAGAFFYNEQFF
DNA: TGCGCCAGCAGCCCCGCCGGGGGACTAGCGGGGGCCTTCTTCTACAATGAGCAGTTCTTC

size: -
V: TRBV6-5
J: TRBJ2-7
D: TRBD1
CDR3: CASSYFRDRVGEQYF
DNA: TGTGCCAGCAGTTACTTCCGGGACAGGGTCGGCGAGCAGTACTTC